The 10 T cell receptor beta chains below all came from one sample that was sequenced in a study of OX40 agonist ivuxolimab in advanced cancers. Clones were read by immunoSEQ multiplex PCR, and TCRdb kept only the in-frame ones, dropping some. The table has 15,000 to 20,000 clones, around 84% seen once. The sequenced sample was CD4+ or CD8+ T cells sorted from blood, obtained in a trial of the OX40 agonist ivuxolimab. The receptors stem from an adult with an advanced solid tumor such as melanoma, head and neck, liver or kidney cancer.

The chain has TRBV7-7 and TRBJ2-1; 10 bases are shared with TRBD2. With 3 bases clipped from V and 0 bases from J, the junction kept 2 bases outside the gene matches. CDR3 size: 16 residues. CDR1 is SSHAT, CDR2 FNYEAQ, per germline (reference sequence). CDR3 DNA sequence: TGTGCCAGCAGCTTTTCTAGCGGGAGCTCCTACAATGAGCAGTTCTTC. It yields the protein CASSFSSGSSYNEQFF.

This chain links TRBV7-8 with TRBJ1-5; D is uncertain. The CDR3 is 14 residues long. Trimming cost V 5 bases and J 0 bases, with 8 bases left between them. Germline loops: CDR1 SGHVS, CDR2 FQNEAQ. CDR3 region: CASSPPGSNQPQHF. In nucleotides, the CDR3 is TGTGCCAGCAGCCCCCCAGGTAGCAATCAGCCCCAGCATTTT.

CDR3 in amino acids: CASSIGANTEAFF. The DNA of the CDR3 is TGTGCCAGTAGTATAGGGGCGAACACTGAAGCTTTCTTT. The chain employs TRBV19 and TRBJ1-1; D is uncertain. Germline V gives CDR1 LNHDA, CDR2 SQIVND (reference sequence). The CDR3 covers 13 residues. Trimming removed 1 base from V and 1 base from J, with 4 bases in between.

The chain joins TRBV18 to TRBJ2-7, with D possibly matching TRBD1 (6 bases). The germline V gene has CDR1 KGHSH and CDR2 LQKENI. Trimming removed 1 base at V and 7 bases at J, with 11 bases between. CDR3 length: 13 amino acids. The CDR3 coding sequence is TGTGCCAGCTCACCACTAGTAGGGGGTGAGCAGTACTTC. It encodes CASSPLVGGEQYF.

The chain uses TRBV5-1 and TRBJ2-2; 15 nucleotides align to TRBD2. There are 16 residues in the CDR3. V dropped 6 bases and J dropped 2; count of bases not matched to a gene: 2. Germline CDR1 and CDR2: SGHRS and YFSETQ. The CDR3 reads CASTGLAGGNTGELFF. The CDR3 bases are TGCGCCAGCACGGGACTAGCGGGGGGAAACACCGGGGAGCTGTTTTTT.

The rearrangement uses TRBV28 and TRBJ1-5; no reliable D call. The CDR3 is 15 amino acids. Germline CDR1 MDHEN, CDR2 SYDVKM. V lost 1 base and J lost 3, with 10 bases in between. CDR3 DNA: TGTGCCAGCAGTTTATCAGGATACTCCAATCAGCCCCAGCATTTT. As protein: CASSLSGYSNQPQHF.

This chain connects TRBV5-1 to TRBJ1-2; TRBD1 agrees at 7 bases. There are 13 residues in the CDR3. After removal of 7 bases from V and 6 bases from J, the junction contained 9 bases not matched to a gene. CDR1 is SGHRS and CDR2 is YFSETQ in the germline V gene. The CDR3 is CASRTTGTDGYTF. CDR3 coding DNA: TGCGCCAGCCGGACGACAGGGACGGATGGCTACACCTTC. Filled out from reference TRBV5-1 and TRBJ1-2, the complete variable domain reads KAGVTQTPRYLIKTRGQQVTLSCSPISGHRSVSWYQQTPGQGLQFLFEYFSETQRNKGNFPGRFSGRQFSNSRSEMNVSTLELGDSALYLCASRTTGTDGYTFGSGTRLTVV.

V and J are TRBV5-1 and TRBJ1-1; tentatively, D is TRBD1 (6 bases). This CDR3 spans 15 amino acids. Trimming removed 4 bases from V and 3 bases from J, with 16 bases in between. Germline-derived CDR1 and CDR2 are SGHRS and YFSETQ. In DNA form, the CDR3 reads TGCGCCAGCAGCCCACCTCAGGGGATGTACACTGAAGCTTTCTTT. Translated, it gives CASSPPQGMYTEAFF.

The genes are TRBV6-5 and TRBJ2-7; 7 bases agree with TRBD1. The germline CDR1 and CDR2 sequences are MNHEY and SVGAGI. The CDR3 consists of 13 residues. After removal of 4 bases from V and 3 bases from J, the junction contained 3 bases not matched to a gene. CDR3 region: CASSWGQIYEQYF. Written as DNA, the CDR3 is TGTGCCAGCAGTTGGGGACAGATCTACGAGCAGTACTTC.

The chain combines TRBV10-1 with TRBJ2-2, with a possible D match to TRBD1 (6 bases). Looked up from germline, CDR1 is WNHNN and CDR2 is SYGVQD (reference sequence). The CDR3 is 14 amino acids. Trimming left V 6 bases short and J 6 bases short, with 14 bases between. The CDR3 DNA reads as TGCGCCAGCAGACAGGGAGAGAAGTCCGGGGAGCTGTTTTTT. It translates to CASRQGEKSGELFF.